Listed below are T cell receptor beta chains from one sample, sequenced in a study of metastatic and nonmetastatic thyroid tumors. TCRdb reassembled clones from the PCR reads with MiXCR. The sample includes fewer than 12,000 clones, roughly a quarter of them seen just once. Input material: tumor tissue. The receptors stem from a female donor with papillary thyroid cancer or a benign thyroid nodule (not recorded which). Some clones in this sample may be carry-over from other donors' samples. Each CDR3 is given with its conserved first and last residue. A D gene is named only where the DNA matches it firmly. Part of the rows lack a size; the others show once, few, many or a class for expanded clones.

j_call	v_call	clone_size	d_call	cdr3_aa	cdr3_nt
TRBJ2-1	TRBV10-1	.	TRBD1	CASSEKTGQGNNEQFF	TGCGCCAGCAGTGAAAAGACTGGACAGGGCAACAATGAGCAGTTCTTC
TRBJ2-2	TRBV5-5	many	.	CASSFIQTGELFF	TGTGCCAGCAGCTTCATACAGACCGGGGAGCTGTTTTTT
TRBJ1-6	TRBV6-1	.	.	CASSEGVHSPLHF	TGTGCCAGCAGTGAGGGCGTTCATTCACCCCTCCACTTT
TRBJ2-7	TRBV6-2/TRBV6-3	few	.	CASNLARFYEQYF	TGTGCCAGCAATCTAGCTCGATTCTACGAGCAGTACTTC
TRBJ1-4	TRBV12-3/TRBV12-4	few	.	CASSFAGLGEKLFF	TGTGCCAGCAGTTTTGCAGGGCTCGGTGAAAAACTGTTTTTT
TRBJ2-3	TRBV11-1	.	.	CASSYRDSTDTQYF	TGTGCCAGCAGCTATCGGGACAGCACAGATACGCAGTATTTT
TRBJ2-3	TRBV28	.	.	CASGMTPNAGGTQYF	TGTGCCAGCGGAATGACCCCCAACGCGGGTGGTACGCAGTATTTT
TRBJ2-3	TRBV2	few	TRBD2	CASSESTSGRGTQYF	TGTGCCAGCAGTGAGAGTACTAGCGGGAGAGGTACGCAGTATTTT
TRBJ2-7	TRBV9	.	TRBD2	CASSSGLAGVEQYF	TGTGCCAGCAGCTCGGGACTAGCGGGAGTCGAGCAGTACTTC
TRBJ2-3	TRBV24-1	few	TRBD1	CATSDPGTVADTQYF	TGTGCCACCAGTGATCCCGGGACAGTGGCAGATACGCAGTATTTT
TRBJ2-7	TRBV5-1	medium-sized	TRBD1	CASSLNRGSEQYF	TGCGCCAGCAGCTTAAACAGGGGCTCCGAGCAGTACTTC
TRBJ2-2	TRBV2	.	TRBD2	CASSETPWTSGSNTGELFF	TGTGCCAGCAGTGAAACTCCCTGGACTAGCGGTTCGAACACCGGGGAGCTGTTTTTT
TRBJ1-1	TRBV6-1	few	.	CASSVVRAPMNTEAFF	TGTGCCAGCAGTGTAGTAAGGGCCCCCATGAACACTGAAGCTTTCTTT
TRBJ2-2	TRBV19	many	.	CATLGGHGELFF	TGTGCCACCCTGGGTGGCCACGGGGAGCTGTTTTTT
TRBJ2-3	TRBV9	.	.	CASSPEGVRTGARYF	TGTGCCAGCAGCCCAGAGGGAGTCCGCACTGGTGCGCGGTATTTT
TRBJ2-7	TRBV11-2	.	.	CASSLVMGDLYEQYF	TGTGCCAGCAGCTTAGTCATGGGTGACTTATACGAGCAGTACTTC
TRBJ2-7	TRBV12-3/TRBV12-4	many	.	CASSFALTYEQYF	TGTGCCAGCAGTTTCGCTTTAACCTACGAGCAGTACTTC
TRBJ2-7	TRBV18	.	.	CASSLSNGPHYEQYF	TGTGCCAGCTCTTTGTCGAATGGGCCTCACTACGAGCAGTACTTC
TRBJ1-2	TRBV28	.	TRBD1	CASSLYRGLNYGYTF	TGTGCCAGCAGTTTATACAGGGGTCTGAACTATGGCTACACCTTC
TRBJ2-7	TRBV27	.	.	CASSLLDRLGEQYF	TGTGCCAGCAGTTTATTGGATCGGTTAGGCGAGCAGTACTTC
TRBJ2-3	TRBV28	few	TRBD1	CASSLGTGGTDTQYF	TGTGCCAGCAGTTTAGGGACAGGGGGCACAGATACGCAGTATTTT
TRBJ2-1	TRBV27	.	TRBD1	CASSPYGTGVGSYNEQFF	TGTGCCAGCAGTCCTTACGGGACAGGGGTGGGCTCCTACAATGAGCAGTTCTTC
TRBJ2-7	TRBV5-1	.	TRBD2	CASSSGGSLGDEQYF	TGCGCCAGCAGCTCGGGGGGAAGTCTAGGGGACGAGCAGTACTTC
TRBJ1-2	TRBV28	.	.	CASKPQKFYYGYTF	TGTGCCAGCAAACCCCAGAAATTTTACTATGGCTACACCTTC